A selection of T cell receptor beta chains follows, all from one sample in a study of cytomegalovirus exposure and HLA in healthy donors. Generated by immunoSEQ multiplex PCR, the TCRdb table keeps only in-frame clones and is missing some. The sample holds roughly 160,000 clones, about four fifths seen once. Input material: PBMCs. All receptors come from a woman in her 50s in good health and CMV-seronegative. Both conserved end residues are trimmed from each CDR3. D genes are given only for firm matches.

>TRBV6-4|.
ASSNTRANEQF
>TRBV2|.
ASSGGPSETQY
>TRBV28|TRBD1
ASSFTDRSYNEQF
>TRBV7-9|.
ASRGQGLEAF
>TRBV2|.
ASSEVGRSQPQH
>TRBV7-9|TRBD1
ASSLLGPTGGARNGYT
>TRBV7-2|.
ASRAVQATRQY
>TRBV27|TRBD1
ASSPWTGGYEQY
>TRBV19|.
ASKGLGAKNTEAF
>TRBV18|.
ASSPGTDGSSYNEQF
>TRBV5-1|.
ASSPRGLNTGELF
>TRBV29-1|.
SETVGDEAF
>TRBV6-6|.
ASNGDRRLLH
>TRBV7-3|TRBD1
ASSVTGGVRYEQY
>TRBV4-2|TRBD2
ASSQVLAVQETQY
>TRBV27|.
ASSLDRNYGYT
>TRBV7-2|.
ASSRTGWRTDTQY
>TRBV16|TRBD1
ASRGQGREQY
>TRBV7-2|.
ASSLVLGAYEQY
>TRBV11-3|.
ASSLCPSAASTNEKLF
>TRBV5-4|.
ASSVDANNGYT
>TRBV5-4|TRBD2
ASSSSGLIGETQY
>TRBV20-1|.
SARQGIEAF
>TRBV9|TRBD1
ASSGAPGQLLGDTQY
>TRBV6-5|.
ASSYVPGVPYEQY
>TRBV19|.
ASSRLGGYNEQF
>TRBV5-1|.
ASSIPGQSFYEQY
>TRBV2|.
ASSLQILAKNIQY
>TRBV5-4|TRBD2
ASSSGTSGIPDTQY
>TRBV7-9|.
ASMSRYSYNEQF
>TRBV19|TRBD1
ASSREPGQAKGYT
>TRBV18|.
ASSSRGGDQPQH
>TRBV11-2|.
ASSLVGGAWSTEAF
>TRBV7-8|.
ASSLGAGTIQETQY
>TRBV11-2|TRBD2
ASVSRGGPQETQY
>TRBV7-2|TRBD2
ASSLDAGRTETQY
>TRBV25-1|TRBD2
ASKEGSGVTEF
>TRBV6-5|.
ASSYSWRQNTEAF
>TRBV5-6|.
ASRPGPPRVYGYT
>TRBV6-7|TRBD2
ARGLATDEQY
>TRBV28|TRBD1
ASSLPGQGEYEQY
>TRBV9|TRBD2
ASSTDPGTRGLDTQY
>TRBV6-1|TRBD1
ASSEPLDRGWGGYT
>TRBV7-9|TRBD2
ASSQGLALYEQY
>TRBV4-2|.
ASRRPDSTGELF
>TRBV28|TRBD1
ASSLPPGTGLPSYGYT